Below are 17 T cell receptor beta chains sequenced from a single sample in a study of blood T cell repertoires in COVID-19. TCRdb's copy holds only in-frame clones and misses some; the assay was immunoSEQ multiplex PCR. The data show approximately 65,000 clones, around two thirds seen once. Sequences were obtained from PBMCs or T cells enriched from blood (not recorded which). These receptors were taken from a woman aged 60-75 years who had been exposed to COVID-19.

The chain is built from TRBV19 and TRBJ2-3; no clear D gene. V lost 5 bases and J 3 bases, leaving 12 bases between the germline ends. CDR3 length: 14 amino acids. In germline, CDR1 is LNHDA, CDR2 SQIVND (reference sequence). The CDR3 reads CASSQTDRTDTQYF. CDR3 DNA sequence: TGTGCCAGTAGTCAAACTGATCGAACAGATACGCAGTATTTT. Full variable domain (rest looked up from reference TRBV19 and TRBJ2-3): DGGITQSPKYLFRKEGQNVTLSCEQNLNHDAMYWYRQDPGQGLRLIYYSQIVNDFQKGDIAEGYSVSREKKESFPLTVTSAQKNPTAFYLCASSQTDRTDTQYFGPGTRLTVL.

The sample holds many counts of this clone. V and J are TRBV6-2 or TRBV6-3 and TRBJ1-5, with 7 bases fitting TRBD1. V shed 5 bases and J 4 bases; nucleotides not matched to a gene: 14. This CDR3 region has 17 residues. From germline, CDR1 is MNHEY and CDR2 SVGEGT. Here the CDR3 DNA reads TGTGCCAGCAGTCTAATCTTCCGGACAGGAGGGAATCAGCCCCAGCATTTT. Translation gives CASSLIFRTGGNQPQHF.

This rearrangement joins TRBV27 to TRBJ1-5; D possibly corresponds to TRBD1 (6 bases). This CDR3 is 14 amino acids long. Trimming took 5 bases from V and 7 from J, leaving 15 bases between them. Germline V gives CDR1 MNHEY, CDR2 SMNVEV (reference sequence). CDR3 DNA: TGTGCCAGCAGTCCACAGGGTAGGGGGCAGCCCCAGCATTTT. Its translation: CASSPQGRGQPQHF.

J is TRBJ1-1 and V is TRBV21-1; the D call of TRBD1 is as the table states it, not checked on the DNA. TRBV21-1 is classified as a pseudogene. This CDR3 spans 16 amino acids. The CDR3: CASSKEKVRANTEAFF. The CDR3 nucleotides read TGTGCCAGCAGCAAAGAGAAGGTCAGGGCCAATACTGAAGCTTTCTTT.

V is TRBV28 and J is TRBJ2-2, with D unclear. Germline values: CDR1 MDHEN, CDR2 SYDVKM. V lost 6 bases and J 2 bases, leaving 10 bases between the germline ends. The CDR3 is 14 amino acids. CDR3 amino acids: CASRPSGNTGELFF. CDR3 coding DNA: TGTGCCAGCAGACCTTCAGGTAACACCGGGGAGCTGTTTTTT.

The chain links TRBV7-2 to TRBJ1-2; 9 bases are a match to TRBD1. Trimming cost V 1 base and J 4 bases; bases outside gene matches: 7. This CDR3 spans 16 amino acids. CDR1 and CDR2 (germline): SGHTA, FQGNSA. This CDR3 reads CASSLDGTGTPYGYTF. As DNA, the CDR3 is TGTGCCAGCAGCTTAGATGGGACAGGGACCCCCTATGGCTACACCTTC.

The chain combines TRBV2 with TRBJ2-5; 7 bases map to TRBD2. The V gene end was trimmed by 6 bases and the J gene end by 5 bases; junction bases not matched to a gene: 9. This CDR3 is 14 amino acids long. Germline V gene lookup returns CDR1 SNHLY and CDR2 FYNNEI. CDR3 sequence (DNA): TGTGCCAGCAGGGCCCTTCGGGGAGGGGAGACCCAGTACTTC. It encodes CASRALRGGETQYF.

This clone was seen repeatedly, ten times or more. The rearrangement links TRBV4-2 to TRBJ1-6; D unclear. The CDR3 loop spans 16 amino acids. Looked up from germline, CDR1 is LGHNA and CDR2 is YNFKEQ. V gave up 3 bases and J gave up 9 bases, with 18 bases separating them. The chain's CDR3 is CASSQATGIPSSPLHF. The CDR3 coding sequence is TGTGCCAGCAGCCAGGCAACGGGGATACCGTCTTCACCCCTCCACTTT.

The V and J genes are TRBV19 and TRBJ2-1; 9 nucleotides match TRBD2. The CDR3 totals 19 residues. The junction had 20 bases not matched to a gene; V was cut back by 5 bases and J by 6 bases. Germline V gene sequence: CDR1 LNHDA, CDR2 SQIVND (reference sequence). CDR3 in DNA: TGTGCCAGTAGTCCCCGGGGTAGCGGGGGCGCCGCCATGGGCAATGAGCAGTTCTTC. As protein: CASSPRGSGGAAMGNEQFF.

J is TRBJ2-2 and V is TRBV7-9; D unresolved. In germline, CDR1 is SEHNR, CDR2 FQNEAQ (reference sequence). The CDR3 totals 13 residues. Deletions cut 2 bases from V and 5 bases from J, with 6 bases between. For the CDR3, the DNA is TGTGCCAGCAGCTTACAGAGGACCGGGGAGCTGTTTTTT. Its protein product is CASSLQRTGELFF.

There are a few counts of this clone. The V gene is TRBV7-9, the J gene TRBJ1-2; D gene ambiguous. V shed 4 bases and J shed 4 bases, with 10 bases lying between them. The CDR3 has 13 amino acids. The germline gives CDR1 SEHNR, CDR2 FQNEAQ (reference sequence). CDR3 nucleotides: TGTGCCAGCAGCTACGGAGAAGGCTATGGCTACACCTTC. As protein: CASSYGEGYGYTF.

This clone was seen a single time. The J gene is TRBJ2-2, the V gene TRBV7-2; 8 bases are shared with TRBD2. CDR1 is SGHTA, CDR2 FQGNSA, per germline. V was clipped by 5 bases and J by 8 bases; unmatched bases: 19. The CDR3 spans 18 residues. The CDR3 is CASSPVAGGLRTSGELFF. Here the CDR3 DNA reads TGTGCCAGCAGCCCCGTGGCGGGGGGCCTTCGGACGTCGGGGGAGCTGTTTTTT.

This clone was observed many times. The chain links TRBV4-2 to TRBJ1-6, with 9 nucleotides matching TRBD1. The V segment lost 4 bases and the J segment 9 bases; nucleotides outside the gene matches: 10. In germline, CDR1 is LGHNA, CDR2 YNFKEQ. The CDR3 contains 16 residues. CDR3 sequence reads: CASSPRGQGLGSPLHF. CDR3 in DNA: TGTGCCAGCAGCCCGAGGGGACAGGGCCTCGGTTCACCCCTCCACTTT.

This clone has only one observation. The V and J genes are TRBV4-1 and TRBJ2-1, with D perhaps matching TRBD2 (6 bases). V was shortened by 0 bases and J by 4 bases, with 16 bases between the two germline ends. The CDR3 consists of 17 residues. Germline values: CDR1 MGHRA, CDR2 YSYEKL. The CDR3 DNA is TGCGCCAGCAGCCAAGAAGGGCTAGCGAGCAGATACAATGAGCAGTTCTTC. This codes for CASSQEGLASRYNEQFF.

The chain employs TRBV30 and TRBJ2-1, with TRBD2 identical over 11 bases. Germline trimming cut 2 bases from V and 9 bases from J; bases unmatched to any gene: 6. The germline gives CDR1 GTSNPN, CDR2 SVGIG (reference sequence). The CDR3 covers 14 residues. In DNA form, the CDR3 reads TGTGCCTGGAGTAACCCGGGACTAGCGGTTGAGCAGTTCTTC. This sequence encodes CAWSNPGLAVEQFF.

The CDR3 nucleotides read TGTGCCACCAGTGATTGGACAGTCGGCTCCTACGAGCAGTACTTC. Translation: CATSDWTVGSYEQYF. The rearrangement links TRBV24-1 to TRBJ2-7; the D gene is possibly TRBD1 (6 bases). CDR3 length: 15 amino acids. Germline CDR1 reads KGHDR; CDR2 reads SFDVKD. V was trimmed by 2 bases and J by 0 bases, leaving 10 bases between them.

The rearrangement links TRBV7-9 to TRBJ1-2; 8 nucleotides align to TRBD1. The germline gives CDR1 SEHNR, CDR2 FQNEAQ (reference sequence). With V trimmed by 6 bases and J by 4 bases, 13 bases remained unmatched. CDR3 length equals 16 residues. The CDR3 loop reads CASSSETGAAAYGYTF. In DNA form, the CDR3 reads TGTGCCAGCAGTTCAGAGACAGGGGCGGCCGCCTATGGCTACACCTTC.